This T cell receptor beta chain was identified during a study of blood T cell repertoires in COVID-19. Resolution of symptoms, clearance, or two negative PCRs was present in recovered Cohort 3 donors. The CDR3 runs to 17 residues. CDR1 LGHDT and CDR2 YNNKEL come from the germline V gene (reference sequence). V shed 2 bases and J 5 bases; nucleotides not matched to a gene: 11. Generated by immunoSEQ multiplex PCR, the TCRdb table keeps only in-frame clones and is missing some. The sample consists of around 300,000 clones, about nine tenths of them appearing once. The chain combines TRBV3-1 (or the pseudogene TRBV3-2) with TRBJ1-3, with 8 bases fitting TRBD1. The sample was PBMCs or T cells enriched from blood (not recorded which). This clonotype was obtained from a woman between 25 and 40 years old who had recovered from COVID-19. In DNA form, the CDR3 reads TGTGCCAGCAGCCAACCTGGGACAGGATTGAGGCGAAACACCATATATTTT. Translated: CASSQPGTGLRRNTIYF.